This T cell receptor (beta chain) was identified during a study of control samples from healthy donors and cancer patients. V lost 4 bases to trimming and J lost 7 bases, with 11 bases between them. This CDR3 contains 13 residues. Germline V gene lookup returns CDR1 SGHAT and CDR2 FQNNGV. The table came from immunoSEQ multiplex PCR; TCRdb's copy has only in-frame clones and leaves some out. The sample records about 140,000 clones, 70% to 90% being singletons. The sequence came from a woman in her twenties or thirties in good health. The V call is TRBV11-2, the J call TRBJ2-1, with D uncertain. What was sequenced was blood. CDR3 protein: CASSSRIENEQFF. CDR3 sequence (DNA): TGTGCCAGCAGCTCCCGAATCGAGAATGAGCAGTTCTTC.